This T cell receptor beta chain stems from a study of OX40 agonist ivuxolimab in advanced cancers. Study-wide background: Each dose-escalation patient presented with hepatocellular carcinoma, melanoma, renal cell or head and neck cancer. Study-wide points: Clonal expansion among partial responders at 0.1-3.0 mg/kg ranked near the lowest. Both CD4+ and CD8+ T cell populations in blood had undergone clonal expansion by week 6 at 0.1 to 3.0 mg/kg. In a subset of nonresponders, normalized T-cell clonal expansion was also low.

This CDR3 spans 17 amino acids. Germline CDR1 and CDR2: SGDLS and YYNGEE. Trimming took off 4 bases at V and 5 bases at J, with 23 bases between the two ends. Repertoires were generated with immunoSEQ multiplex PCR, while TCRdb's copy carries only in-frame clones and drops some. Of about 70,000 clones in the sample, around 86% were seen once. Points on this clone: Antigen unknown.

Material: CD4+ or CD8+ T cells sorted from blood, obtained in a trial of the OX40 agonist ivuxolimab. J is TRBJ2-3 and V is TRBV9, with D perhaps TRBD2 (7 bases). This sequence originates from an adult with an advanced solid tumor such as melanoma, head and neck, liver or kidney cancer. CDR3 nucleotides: TGTGCCAGCAGCATTGATTATTATGGGGGGGGCCTAGATACGCAGTATTTT. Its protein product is CASSIDYYGGGLDTQYF.